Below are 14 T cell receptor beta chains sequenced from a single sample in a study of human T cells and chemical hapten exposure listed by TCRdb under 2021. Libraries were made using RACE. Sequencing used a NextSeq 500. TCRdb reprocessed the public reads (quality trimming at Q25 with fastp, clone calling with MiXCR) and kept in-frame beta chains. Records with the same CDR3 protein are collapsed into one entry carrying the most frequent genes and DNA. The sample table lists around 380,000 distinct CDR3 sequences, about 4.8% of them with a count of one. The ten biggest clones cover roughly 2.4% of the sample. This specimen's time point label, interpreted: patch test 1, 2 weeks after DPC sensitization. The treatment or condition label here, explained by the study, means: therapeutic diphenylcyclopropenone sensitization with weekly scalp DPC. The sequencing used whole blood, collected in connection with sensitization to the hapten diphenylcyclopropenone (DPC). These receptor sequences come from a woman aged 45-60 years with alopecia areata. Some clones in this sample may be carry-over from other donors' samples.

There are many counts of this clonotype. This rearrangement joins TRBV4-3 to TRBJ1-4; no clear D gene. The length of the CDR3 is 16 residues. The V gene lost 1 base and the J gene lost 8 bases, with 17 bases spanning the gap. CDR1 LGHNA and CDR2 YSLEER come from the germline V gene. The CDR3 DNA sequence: TGCGCCAGCAGCCAAGCCCCCGGGCAGCGGGAGGAAAAACTGTTTTTT. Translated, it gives CASSQAPGQREEKLFF.

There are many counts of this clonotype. CDR3 DNA sequence: TGTGCCAGCAGCTCCCGGGACAGCAAGTTTCTAAACTATGGCTACACCTTC. Translating gives CASSSRDSKFLNYGYTF. The chain links TRBV6-2 or TRBV6-3 to TRBJ1-2, with 7 bases lining up with TRBD1. Germline CDR1 is MNHEY and CDR2 is SVGEGT. The CDR3 length is 17 residues. The V segment lost 6 bases and the J segment 2 bases; nucleotides outside the gene matches: 15.

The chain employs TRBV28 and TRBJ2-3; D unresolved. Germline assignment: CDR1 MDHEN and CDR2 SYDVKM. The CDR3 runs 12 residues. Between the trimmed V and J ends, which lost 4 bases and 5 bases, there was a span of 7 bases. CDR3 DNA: TGTGCCAGCAGTTCCACCATAGATACGCAGTATTTT. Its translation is CASSSTIDTQYF.

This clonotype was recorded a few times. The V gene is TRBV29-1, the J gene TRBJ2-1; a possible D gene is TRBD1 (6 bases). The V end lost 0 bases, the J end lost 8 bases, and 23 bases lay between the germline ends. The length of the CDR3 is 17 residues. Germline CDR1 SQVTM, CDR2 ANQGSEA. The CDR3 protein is CSVEEVGRGGPDYEQFF. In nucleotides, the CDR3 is TGCAGCGTTGAAGAGGTGGGCAGGGGCGGACCGGATTATGAGCAGTTCTTC.

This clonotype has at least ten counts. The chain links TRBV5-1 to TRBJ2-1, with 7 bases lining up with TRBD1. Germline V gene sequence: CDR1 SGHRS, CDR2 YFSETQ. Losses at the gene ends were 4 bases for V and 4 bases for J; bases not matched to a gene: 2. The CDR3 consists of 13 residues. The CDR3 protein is CASSTGQYNEQFF. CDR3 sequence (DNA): TGCGCCAGCAGCACGGGACAGTACAATGAGCAGTTCTTC.

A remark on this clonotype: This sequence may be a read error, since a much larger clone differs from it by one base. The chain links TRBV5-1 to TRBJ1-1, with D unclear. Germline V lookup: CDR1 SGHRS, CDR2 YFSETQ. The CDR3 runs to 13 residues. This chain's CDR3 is CASSSVRSTDAFF. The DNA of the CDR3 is TGCGCCAGCAGCTCCGTGAGGTCCACTGATGCTTTCTTT.

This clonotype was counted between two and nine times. The CDR3 nucleotides are TGTGCCAGCTCACAGACAGGGAACTCCTACGAGCAGTACTTC. Its protein product is CASSQTGNSYEQYF. The V gene is TRBV18, the J gene TRBJ2-7, with 7 bases fitting TRBD1. Germline assignment: CDR1 KGHSH and CDR2 LQKENI. This CDR3 has 14 amino acids. V shed 4 bases, J shed 0 bases, and the junction held 3 bases outside the gene matches.

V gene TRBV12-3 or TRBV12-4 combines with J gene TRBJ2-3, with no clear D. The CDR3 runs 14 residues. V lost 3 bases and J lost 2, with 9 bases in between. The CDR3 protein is CASSFSQHTDTQYF. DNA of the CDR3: TGTGCCAGCAGTTTTTCACAGCACACAGATACGCAGTATTTT.

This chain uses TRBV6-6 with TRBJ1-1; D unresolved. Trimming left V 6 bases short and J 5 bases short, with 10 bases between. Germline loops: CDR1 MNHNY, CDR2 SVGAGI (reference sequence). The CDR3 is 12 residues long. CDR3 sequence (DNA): TGTGCCAGCAGCATCGGAGTAACTGAAGCTTTCTTT. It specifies CASSIGVTEAFF.

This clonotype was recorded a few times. CDR3 loop: CASSQRAWMEGTEAFF. CDR3 in DNA: TGTGCCAGCAGCCAACGGGCCTGGATGGAGGGAACTGAAGCTTTCTTT. V is TRBV7-3 and J is TRBJ1-1; D call uncertain. Trimming pared 5 bases from V and 5 bases from J, leaving 21 bases between. The CDR3 is 16 residues long. Per the germline V gene, CDR1 is SGHTA and CDR2 is FQGTGA.

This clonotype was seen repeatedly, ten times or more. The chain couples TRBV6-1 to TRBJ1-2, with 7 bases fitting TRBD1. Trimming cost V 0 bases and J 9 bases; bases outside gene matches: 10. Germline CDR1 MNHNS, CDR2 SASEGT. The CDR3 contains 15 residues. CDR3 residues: CASSEAPTGTLRYTF. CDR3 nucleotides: TGTGCCAGCAGTGAAGCGCCGACAGGGACCCTCCGCTACACCTTC.

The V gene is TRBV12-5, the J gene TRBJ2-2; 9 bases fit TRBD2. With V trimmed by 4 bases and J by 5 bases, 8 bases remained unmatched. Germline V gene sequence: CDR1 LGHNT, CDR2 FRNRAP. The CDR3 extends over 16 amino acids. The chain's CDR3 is CASGSPTSGLTGELFF. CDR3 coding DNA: TGTGCTAGTGGTTCGCCGACTAGCGGTCTAACCGGGGAGCTGTTTTTT.

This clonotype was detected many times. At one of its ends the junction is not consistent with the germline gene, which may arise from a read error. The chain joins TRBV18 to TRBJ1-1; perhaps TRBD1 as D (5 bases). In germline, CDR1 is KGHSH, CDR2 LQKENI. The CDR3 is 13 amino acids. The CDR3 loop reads CASSPPGGVKWIF. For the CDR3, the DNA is TGTGCCAGCTCACCACCGGGGGGGGTGAAGTGGATCTTT.

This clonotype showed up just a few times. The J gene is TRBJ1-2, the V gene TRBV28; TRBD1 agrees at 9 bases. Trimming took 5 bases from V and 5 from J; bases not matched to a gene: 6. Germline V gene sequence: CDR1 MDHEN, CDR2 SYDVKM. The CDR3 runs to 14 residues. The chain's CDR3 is CASSILGTGYGYTF. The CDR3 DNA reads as TGTGCCAGCAGTATACTGGGGACAGGGTATGGCTACACCTTC.